This TCR beta chain appears in the sequencing data of a study of naive and memory T cell subsets. A UMI-containing oligonucleotide was joined by 3' ligation to the TCR cDNA template. Whole blood, 2 to 2.5 ml, came from adult healthy volunteers. Input was roughly 1 to 1,100 ng of DNase-treated total RNA without cell sorting. Study results and limitations: Potentially, T cell activation and differentiation skew this RNA-based measurement.

The SP2 primer and nested alpha and beta constant region primers amplified ligated cDNA in four rounds. Blood and skin TCR RNA was reverse transcribed with alpha and beta constant primers. TCRdb passed the 5' RACE reads through MiXCR, listing each CDR3 protein once. This table has roughly 48,000 distinct CDR3 sequences, roughly 4.7% appearing once. V was clipped by 4 bases and J by 1 base; unmatched bases: 8. The CDR3 extends over 16 amino acids. The germline gives CDR1 SGHDN, CDR2 FVKESK. This clonotype was seen only a few times. Antigen: not known. The source is a female donor in good health. J is TRBJ2-7 and V is TRBV14; 9 bases map to TRBD2. The CDR3 spells CASSLAAGGGSYEQYF. CDR3 DNA sequence: TGTGCCAGCAGCCTGGCTGCGGGAGGGGGGTCCTACGAGCAGTACTTC.